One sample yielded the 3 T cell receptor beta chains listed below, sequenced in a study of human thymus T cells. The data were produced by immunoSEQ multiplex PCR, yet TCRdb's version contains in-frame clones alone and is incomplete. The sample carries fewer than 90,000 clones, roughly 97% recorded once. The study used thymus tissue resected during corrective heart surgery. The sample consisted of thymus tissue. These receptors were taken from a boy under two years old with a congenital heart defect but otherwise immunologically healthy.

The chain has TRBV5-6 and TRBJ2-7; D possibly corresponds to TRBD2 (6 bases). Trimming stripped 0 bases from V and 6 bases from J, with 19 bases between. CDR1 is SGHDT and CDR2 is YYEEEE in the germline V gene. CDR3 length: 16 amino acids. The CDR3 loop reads CASSLGDQRLETEQYF. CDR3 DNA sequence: TGTGCCAGCAGCTTGGGGGACCAACGACTAGAAACCGAGCAGTACTTC.

The CDR3: CASTEGEYPYEQYF. The CDR3 bases are TGTGCCAGTACAGAGGGGGAGTATCCCTACGAGCAGTACTTC. The V and J genes are TRBV19 and TRBJ2-7; tentative D call: TRBD1 (6 bases). The CDR3 totals 14 residues. CDR1 and CDR2 from the germline V gene are LNHDA and SQIVND (reference sequence). Trimming shortened V by 7 bases and J by 2 bases, and 15 bases separated the two germline ends.

CDR3 sequence reads: CASSIVGKNTEAFF. CDR3 DNA: TGTGCCAGTAGTATAGTAGGAAAGAACACTGAAGCTTTCTTT. The rearrangement uses TRBV19 and TRBJ1-1; no firm D call. The CDR3 consists of 14 residues. The V end was cut by 1 base, the J end by 1 base, with 7 bases between. The germline gives CDR1 LNHDA, CDR2 SQIVND (reference sequence).